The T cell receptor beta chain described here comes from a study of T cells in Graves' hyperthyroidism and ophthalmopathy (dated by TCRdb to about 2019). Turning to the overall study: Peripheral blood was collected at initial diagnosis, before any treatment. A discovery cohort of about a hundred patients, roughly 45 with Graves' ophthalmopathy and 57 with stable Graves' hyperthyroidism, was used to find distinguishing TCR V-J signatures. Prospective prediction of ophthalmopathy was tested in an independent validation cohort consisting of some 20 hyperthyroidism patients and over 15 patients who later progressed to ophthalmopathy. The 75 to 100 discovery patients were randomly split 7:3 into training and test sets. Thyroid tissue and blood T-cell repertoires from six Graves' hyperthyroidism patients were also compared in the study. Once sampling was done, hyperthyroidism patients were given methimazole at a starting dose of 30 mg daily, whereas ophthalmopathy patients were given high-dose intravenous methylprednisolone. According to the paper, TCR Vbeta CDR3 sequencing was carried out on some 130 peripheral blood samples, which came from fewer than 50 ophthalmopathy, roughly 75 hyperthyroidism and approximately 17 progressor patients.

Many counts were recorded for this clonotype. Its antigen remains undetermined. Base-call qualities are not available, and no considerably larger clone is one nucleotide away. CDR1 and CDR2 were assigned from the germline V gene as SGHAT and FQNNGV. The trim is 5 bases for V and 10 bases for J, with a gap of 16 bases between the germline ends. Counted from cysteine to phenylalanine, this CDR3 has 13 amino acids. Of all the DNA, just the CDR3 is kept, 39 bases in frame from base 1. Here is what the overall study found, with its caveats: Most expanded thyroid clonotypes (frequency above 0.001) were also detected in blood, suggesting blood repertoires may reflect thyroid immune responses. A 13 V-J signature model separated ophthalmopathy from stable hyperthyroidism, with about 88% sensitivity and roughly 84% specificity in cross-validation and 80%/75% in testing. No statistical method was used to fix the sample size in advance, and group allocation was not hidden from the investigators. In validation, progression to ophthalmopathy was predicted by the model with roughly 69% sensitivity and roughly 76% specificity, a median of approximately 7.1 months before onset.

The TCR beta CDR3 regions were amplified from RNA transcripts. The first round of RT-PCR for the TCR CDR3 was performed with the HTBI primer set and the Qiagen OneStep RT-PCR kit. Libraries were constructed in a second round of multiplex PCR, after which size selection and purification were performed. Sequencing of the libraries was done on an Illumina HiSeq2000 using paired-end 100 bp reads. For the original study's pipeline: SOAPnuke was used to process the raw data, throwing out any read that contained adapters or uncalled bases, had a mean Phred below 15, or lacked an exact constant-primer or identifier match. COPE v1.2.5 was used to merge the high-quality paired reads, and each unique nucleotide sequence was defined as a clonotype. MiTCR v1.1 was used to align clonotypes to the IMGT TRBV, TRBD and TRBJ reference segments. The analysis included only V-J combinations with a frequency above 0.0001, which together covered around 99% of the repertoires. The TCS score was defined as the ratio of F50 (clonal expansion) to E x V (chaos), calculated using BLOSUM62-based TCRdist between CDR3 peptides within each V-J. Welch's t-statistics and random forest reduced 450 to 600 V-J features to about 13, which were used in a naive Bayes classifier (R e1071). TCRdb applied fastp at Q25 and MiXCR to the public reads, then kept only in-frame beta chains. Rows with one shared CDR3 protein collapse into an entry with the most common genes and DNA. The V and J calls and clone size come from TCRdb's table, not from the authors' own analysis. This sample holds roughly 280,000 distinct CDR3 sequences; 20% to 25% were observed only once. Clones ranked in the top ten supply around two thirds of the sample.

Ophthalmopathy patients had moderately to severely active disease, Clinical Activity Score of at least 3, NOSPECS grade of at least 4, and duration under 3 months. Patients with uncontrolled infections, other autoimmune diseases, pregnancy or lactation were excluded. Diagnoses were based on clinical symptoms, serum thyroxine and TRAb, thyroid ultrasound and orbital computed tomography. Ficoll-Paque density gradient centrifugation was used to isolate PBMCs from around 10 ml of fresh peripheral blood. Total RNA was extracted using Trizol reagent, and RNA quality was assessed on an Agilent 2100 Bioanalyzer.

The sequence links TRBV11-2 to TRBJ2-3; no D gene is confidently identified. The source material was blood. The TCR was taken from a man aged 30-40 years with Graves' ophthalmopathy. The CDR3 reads CASSPVGAGAQYF. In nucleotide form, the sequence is TGTGCCAGCAGCCCCGTCGGAGCTGGTGCGCAGTATTTT.